This entry features one T cell receptor (beta chain) sequence. Antigen: not known. Clones were read by immunoSEQ multiplex PCR, and TCRdb kept only the in-frame ones, dropping some. The data show approximately 16,000 clones, 70% to 90% seen once. The sample originates from a study of OX40 agonist ivuxolimab in advanced cancers. Study-wide context: Partial responses were achieved by three patients: one hepatocellular carcinoma, two cutaneous melanoma. General observations from the study: Some nonresponders also had low normalized T-cell clonal expansion. No determination was made of the antigen specificity of the expanded peripheral T cells. CD8+ T cells showed, on average, more clonal expansion than CD4+ cells.

V lost 1 base and J lost 8; bases outside the gene matches: 12. In germline, CDR1 is SGDLS, CDR2 YYNGEE. CDR3 size: 15 residues. Material: CD4+ or CD8+ T cells sorted from blood, obtained in a trial of the OX40 agonist ivuxolimab. The J gene is TRBJ2-7, the V gene TRBV9; 7 positions agree with TRBD1. This receptor was identified in an adult with an advanced solid tumor such as melanoma, head and neck, liver or kidney cancer. In DNA, the CDR3 is TGTGCCAGCAGCGTACGGTGGGACAGTGTTATGCAGCAGTACTTC. As protein: CASSVRWDSVMQQYF.